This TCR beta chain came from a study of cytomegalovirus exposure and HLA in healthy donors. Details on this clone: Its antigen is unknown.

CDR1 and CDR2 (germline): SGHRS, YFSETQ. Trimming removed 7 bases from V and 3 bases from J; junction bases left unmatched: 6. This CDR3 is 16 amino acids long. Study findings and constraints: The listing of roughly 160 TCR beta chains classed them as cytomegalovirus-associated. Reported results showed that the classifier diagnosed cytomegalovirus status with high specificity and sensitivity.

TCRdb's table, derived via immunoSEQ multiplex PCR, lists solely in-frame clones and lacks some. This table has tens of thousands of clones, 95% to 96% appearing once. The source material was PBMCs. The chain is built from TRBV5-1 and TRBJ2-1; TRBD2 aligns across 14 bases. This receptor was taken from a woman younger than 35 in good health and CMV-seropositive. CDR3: CASDRGTSGSYNEQFF. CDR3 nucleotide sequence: TGCGCCAGCGATCGAGGGACTAGCGGGAGCTACAATGAGCAGTTCTTC.